This T cell receptor beta chain was sequenced during a study of T cells in Graves' hyperthyroidism and ophthalmopathy. Study-wide points: Researchers found most expanded thyroid clonotypes above 0.001 in blood as well.

Per germline, CDR1 MDHEN and CDR2 SYDVKM. With 5 bases removed from V and 5 bases from J, the gap between germline ends came to 13 bases. The CDR3 runs 15 residues. The table lists this clonotype with many counts. Its specificity is not known. TCR beta CDR3 region amplification was performed from RNA transcripts. Initially, a first-round RT-PCR of the TCR CDR3 employed the HTBI primer set. Via MiXCR, TCRdb re-called the multiplex PCR reads, giving one row per CDR3 protein. The sample carries about 300,000 distinct CDR3 sequences, about 14% recorded once. The specimen sequenced was blood. This chain connects TRBV28 to TRBJ1-6, with a weak D call TRBD1 (5 bases). This TCR was recovered from a woman younger than 45 with Graves' hyperthyroidism that later progressed to Graves' ophthalmopathy. CDR3 DNA sequence: TGTGCCAGCAGTCCACCGTGGGGGGATAATTCACCCCTCCACTTT. Translating it yields CASSPPWGDNSPLHF.